A single TCR beta chain is shown here with its context. The specificity of this receptor is unknown. No base-level quality is on record; no much larger clone is a single base apart. Separate from the roughly 630-subject first cohort, the validation cohort of more than 90 subjects was the group to which the donors belonged. The CDR3, cysteine through phenylalanine, is 14 amino acids long. Only CDR3 DNA remains: 42 bases, in frame from the first base. The V end loses 4 bases and the J end loses 3 bases, and a stretch of 10 bases separates them. Taken from the germline V gene, the CDR1 and CDR2 loops are MNHNS and SASEGT. This sample was taken from a study of cytomegalovirus exposure and HLA in healthy donors (dated by TCRdb to the late 2010s). In terms of the full investigation: According to a later analysis, the approximately 120 validation repertoires were produced on the same platform as the approximately 610 repertoires of the first cohort. The aim of the study was to test whether cataloging public T cell receptors could identify signatures of past pathogen exposure. Besides the first cohort of more than 650 subjects, a separate validation cohort made up of 120 different subjects was used. To predict cytomegalovirus infection status, the study brought together high-throughput TCR immunosequencing, statistical association of individual TCRs with disease status, and machine learning.

Study-wide conclusions, independent of this receptor: While some public TCRs were present in many individuals, most TCR sequences turned up only very rarely across donors. Cytomegalovirus status was reported to be diagnosed by the classifier with high specificity and sensitivity in both the original and validation cohorts. The study gave a list of under 200 TCR beta chains associated with cytomegalovirus. Of the cluster scores, approximately 95% were above 0 in a later analysis, which found that TCRs clustered in the first cohort also tended to co-occur in the 95 to 150 validation repertoires. A few of the identified cytomegalovirus-associated TCR beta chains were confirmed in vitro to be specific for cytomegalovirus antigens. A later analysis lacked HLA typing for the validation cohort, so it scored co-occurrence in that cohort across all 120 or so repertoires. The authors suggested that the approach could potentially be extended to other disease states and immunological phenotypes.

Library prep was done by the immunoSEQ multiplex PCR assay. Per the authors' processing: To diagnose cytomegalovirus status from the catalog of TCR beta chain sequences, a statistical classification framework was built. The table was pulled from immuneACCESS by TCRdb, which kept in-frame rearrangements only. Such tables lose some clones; where checked, under half of the loss comes from unresolved V genes, and the rest has no known cause. From that table come the V and J calls and clone size; the DNA was used to work out D and trimming. For this sample the table gives tens of thousands of clones, of which roughly 94% were detected only once. Of the sample, roughly 1.4% falls within the top ten clones.

The sample consisted of PBMCs. The V and J segments used are TRBV6-1 and TRBJ1-3; the best D guess is TRBD1, with 6 bases matching. This clonotype was sampled from a man between 18 and 35 years old in good health and CMV-seropositive. The CDR3 region: CASSVLGGGNTIYF. The DNA reads TGTGCCAGCAGTGTACTAGGGGGTGGAAACACCATATATTTT.